This passage covers 32 T cell receptor beta chains from one sample sequenced in a study of T-cell reconstitution after alpha-beta-depleted transplantation in children. The authors prepared the TCRbeta library with unique molecular identifiers. TCRdb reanalysed the PCR reads using MiXCR and keeps one entry per CDR3 protein. This sample carries about 500,000 distinct CDR3 sequences, approximately 29% of them seen once, and the ten largest clones take 2% to 2.5%. Source: PBMCs from the stem cell graft donor, taken from the stem cell graft. The receptors originated from a human donor who donated a stem cell graft to a child with aplastic anemia.

This clonotype has more than one count but fewer than ten. The V gene is TRBV30, the J gene TRBJ2-5; 11 bases agree with TRBD2. V dropped 5 bases and J dropped 5; count of bases not matched to a gene: 7. The CDR3 runs to 14 residues. Germline V CDR1 and CDR2: GTSNPN, SVGIG (reference sequence). CDR3 in amino acids: CAWGSGRAWETQYF. DNA for the CDR3: TGTGCCTGGGGTAGCGGGAGGGCGTGGGAGACCCAGTACTTC.

CDR3 region: CASSRGSSGNGNEQFF. The CDR3 DNA reads as TGCGCCAGCAGCCGCGGATCTAGCGGGAATGGGAATGAGCAGTTCTTC. The chain recombines TRBV4-3 with TRBJ2-1; 9 bases match TRBD2. V trimming: 4 bases; J trimming: 7 bases; junction bases outside the gene matches: 11. Germline loops: CDR1 LGHNA, CDR2 YSLEER. The CDR3 loop spans 16 amino acids.

This clonotype was counted only a few times. The gene calls are TRBV5-4 and TRBJ1-2, with TRBD1 matching over 9 bases. CDR3 size: 15 residues. Germline V CDR1 and CDR2: SGHNT, YYREEE (reference sequence). V shed 4 bases, J shed 3 bases, and the junction held 7 bases outside the gene matches. The CDR3 region is CASSPGQGTHYGYTF. The CDR3 DNA follows: TGTGCCAGCAGCCCCGGACAGGGGACTCACTATGGCTACACCTTC.

This clonotype was counted a few times. The chain recombines TRBV5-1 with TRBJ2-1; no clear D gene. Trimming removed 6 bases at V and 4 bases at J, with 8 bases between. Germline-derived CDR1 and CDR2 are SGHRS and YFSETQ. There are 12 residues in the CDR3. The CDR3 sequence: CASKLMYNEQFF. CDR3 nucleotides: TGCGCCAGCAAACTAATGTACAATGAGCAGTTCTTC.

This clonotype was picked up a small number of times. The genes are TRBV14 and TRBJ2-7; 10 bases line up with TRBD2. Germline CDR1 is SGHDN and CDR2 is FVKESK. J was trimmed by 5 bases and V by 0 bases; bases with no gene match: 13. This CDR3 has 18 residues. The CDR3 loop reads CASSQEGSSSGRSHEQYV. The DNA for the CDR3 is TGTGCCAGCAGCCAAGAGGGTTCGTCTAGCGGGAGATCCCACGAGCAGTACGTC.

This clonotype turned up a few times. V usage is TRBV12-3 or TRBV12-4 and J usage is TRBJ1-4, with a tentative D call TRBD1 (6 bases). The CDR3 is made up of 16 amino acids. Trimming stripped 7 bases from V and 7 bases from J, with 22 bases between. The CDR3 DNA reads as TGTGCCAGCACCAGGGGTGAGGGAAAAGCGGGTGAAAAACTGTTTTTT. This translates into CASTRGEGKAGEKLFF.

CDR3: CASSSVLVLSSGNTIYF. CDR3 coding DNA: TGTGCCAGCAGCTCCGTCCTCGTTTTAAGCTCTGGAAACACCATATATTTT. The chain carries TRBV7-9 and TRBJ1-3; D gene uncertain. CDR3 size: 17 residues. Trimming removed 4 bases at V and 0 bases at J, with 16 bases between. Per germline, CDR1 SEHNR and CDR2 FQNEAQ (reference sequence).

This clonotype turned up a few times. The chain couples TRBV7-9 to TRBJ1-5; no reliable D call. This CDR3 spans 15 amino acids. CDR1 and CDR2 from the germline V gene are SEHNR and FQNEAQ (reference sequence). Trimming removed 1 base at V and 1 base at J, with 8 bases between. This CDR3 is CASSLEDASNQPQHF. CDR3 nucleotides: TGTGCCAGCAGCTTAGAGGACGCCAGCAATCAGCCCCAGCATTTT.

This clonotype was detected only a few times. The chain uses TRBV6-5 and TRBJ2-2; unclear D gene. V dropped 2 bases and J dropped 6 bases, with 7 bases sitting between them. The CDR3 length is 13 residues. The germline V gene encodes CDR1 MNHEY and CDR2 SVGAGI. CDR3 DNA sequence: TGTGCCAGCAGTTACCGGGTAGCCGGGGAGCTGTTTTTT. This codes for CASSYRVAGELFF.

The V and J genes are TRBV5-6 and TRBJ1-2, with a possible D match to TRBD1 (5 bases). Per the germline V gene, CDR1 is SGHDT and CDR2 is YYEEEE. The V end was cut by 8 bases, the J end by 4 bases, with 15 bases between. This CDR3 spans 13 amino acids. This CDR3 reads CASSGGFFYGYTF. CDR3 bases: TGTGCCAGTTCCGGGGGTTTCTTCTATGGCTACACCTTC.

The chain links TRBV13 to TRBJ1-2; 10 bases match TRBD1. CDR3 length equals 15 residues. Trimming cost V 8 bases and J 2 bases; bases outside gene matches: 8. Germline V gene data show CDR1 as PRHDT and CDR2 as FYEKMQ (reference sequence). CDR3 residues: CASRDRGHRNYGYTF. Written as DNA, the CDR3 is TGTGCCAGCCGGGACAGGGGCCACCGGAACTATGGCTACACCTTC. The complete variable domain, with remaining parts taken from reference TRBV13 and TRBJ1-2, reads AAGVIQSPRHLIKEKRETATLKCYPIPRHDTVYWYQQGPGQDPQFLISFYEKMQSDKGSIPDRFSAQQFSDYHSELNMSSLELGDSALYFCASRDRGHRNYGYTFGSGTRLTVV.

The V gene is TRBV20-1, the J gene TRBJ2-7; TRBD2 might be the D (5 bases). This CDR3 is 16 amino acids long. V dropped 3 bases and J dropped 3 bases, with 21 bases sitting between them. Looked up from germline, CDR1 is DFQATT and CDR2 is SNEGSKA (reference sequence). The CDR3 sequence is CSARSIRSADHYEQYF. CDR3 in DNA: TGCAGTGCTAGGTCCATCAGGTCAGCGGACCACTACGAGCAGTACTTC.

The chain couples TRBV20-1 to TRBJ1-1; D is unclear. In germline, CDR1 is DFQATT, CDR2 SNEGSKA (reference sequence). V lost 0 bases, J lost 1 base, and 9 bases lay in between. This CDR3 contains 14 residues. Written as DNA, the CDR3 is TGCAGTGCTAGAGATCTGGGCCCGAACACTGAAGCTTTCTTT. Encoded protein: CSARDLGPNTEAFF.

The chain couples TRBV7-8 to TRBJ2-5, with 12 bases that match TRBD2. Germline loops: CDR1 SGHVS, CDR2 FQNEAQ. The CDR3 has 17 amino acids. Losses at the gene ends were 1 base for V and 5 bases for J; bases not matched to a gene: 8. CDR3: CASSLGLAGAEGETQYF. As DNA, the CDR3 is TGTGCCAGCAGCTTAGGACTAGCGGGAGCCGAGGGGGAGACCCAGTACTTC.

This chain connects TRBV6-2 or TRBV6-3 to TRBJ2-7; 10 positions agree with TRBD2. Losses at the gene ends were 4 bases for V and 1 base for J; bases not matched to a gene: 13. Germline V gives CDR1 MNHEY, CDR2 SVGEGT. The CDR3 contains 18 residues. The CDR3 loop reads CASSSRTSGYGRSYEQYV. The CDR3 DNA reads TGTGCCAGCAGTTCCCGGACTAGCGGCTATGGGCGTTCCTACGAGCAGTACGTC.

This clonotype has only a few counts. The V gene is TRBV20-1, the J gene TRBJ1-2; no definite D call. The CDR3 consists of 15 residues. Germline V CDR1 and CDR2: DFQATT, SNEGSKA (reference sequence). Trimming removed 5 bases from V and 0 bases from J, with 16 bases in between. CDR3 DNA sequence: TGCAGTGCTCCAAGTAACAAGGGCACTAACTATGGCTACACCTTC. This sequence encodes CSAPSNKGTNYGYTF.

J is TRBJ2-7 and V is TRBV29-1; D remains unclear. Trimming cost V 7 bases and J 2 bases, with 9 bases left between them. The germline CDR1 and CDR2 sequences are SQVTM and ANQGSEA. The CDR3 consists of 11 residues. DNA for the CDR3: TGCAGCGAGCACCACCCCTACGAGCAGTACGTC. This translates into CSEHHPYEQYV.

The chain links TRBV6-1 to TRBJ2-1, with TRBD2 identical over 12 bases. The CDR3 is made up of 19 amino acids. With V trimmed by 5 bases and J by 0 bases, 11 bases remained unmatched. CDR1 is MNHNS, CDR2 SASEGT, per germline. The CDR3 coding sequence is TGTGCCAGCAGTCCACTAGCGGGAGGTATGTTGAGCTCCTACAATGAGCAGTTCTTC. It is translated as CASSPLAGGMLSSYNEQFF.

A few counts support this clonotype. V usage is TRBV27 and J usage is TRBJ2-7; unclear D gene. Germline values: CDR1 MNHEY, CDR2 SMNVEV (reference sequence). The CDR3 contains 12 residues. V shed 8 bases and J shed 1 base, with 9 bases lying between them. The CDR3 sequence: CASLGRSYEQYF. CDR3 coding DNA: TGTGCCAGCTTGGGCAGATCCTACGAGCAGTACTTC.

This clonotype has a count of ten or more. This sequence joins TRBV7-2 and TRBJ1-2; D is uncertain. Per germline, CDR1 SGHTA and CDR2 FQGNSA. V lost 6 bases to trimming and J lost 0 bases, with 5 bases between them. This CDR3 has 12 amino acids. In nucleotides, the CDR3 is TGTGCCAGCAGTTTGTCTAACTATGGCTACACCTTC. Encoded protein: CASSLSNYGYTF.

This clonotype was seen ten or more times. The rearrangement uses TRBV7-6 and TRBJ1-6; the D gene is possibly TRBD1 (6 bases). V lost 5 bases and J 8 bases, leaving 19 bases between the germline ends. Germline V gives CDR1 SGHVS, CDR2 FNYEAQ. CDR3 length: 16 amino acids. The chain's CDR3 is CASSPGARGSYSPLHF. The DNA of the CDR3 is TGTGCCAGCAGCCCGGGGGCCCGGGGTTCTTATTCACCCCTCCACTTT.

The rearrangement joins TRBV6-4 to TRBJ1-1; 10 nucleotides agree with TRBD1. The CDR3 runs to 17 residues. Germline values: CDR1 MRHNA, CDR2 SNTAGT. V lost 7 bases and J lost 4; bases outside the gene matches: 15. The CDR3 DNA reads TGTGCCAGCAAACTCGTCCCGGGACAGGGGTCGAGCACTGAAGCTTTCTTT. Its translation: CASKLVPGQGSSTEAFF.

This clonotype was seen more than once but under ten times. CDR3 sequence: CAISADAYEQYF. The CDR3 nucleotides read TGTGCCATCAGTGCTGACGCATACGAGCAGTACTTC. The V gene is TRBV10-3, the J gene TRBJ2-7; D remains ambiguous. Trimming shortened V by 4 bases and J by 4 bases, and 8 bases separated the two germline ends. Germline CDR1 reads ENHRY; CDR2 reads SYGVKD. The CDR3 has 12 residues.

The table lists this clonotype with a count of one. The chain links TRBV25-1 to TRBJ2-1; 7 positions match TRBD1. Germline CDR1 and CDR2: MGHDK and SYGVNS. The CDR3 is 15 residues long. The J segment lost 5 bases and the V segment lost 8 bases, leaving 12 bases of the junction unmatched. The CDR3 here is CASVPFPDRNNEQFF. In DNA, the CDR3 is TGTGCCAGCGTGCCCTTTCCGGACAGGAACAATGAGCAGTTCTTC.

This clonotype was recorded a few times. This chain links TRBV7-6 with TRBJ2-6; no clear D. Trimming took 4 bases from V and 0 from J, leaving 7 bases between them. This CDR3 spans 15 amino acids. CDR1 is SGHVS and CDR2 is FNYEAQ in the germline V gene. The CDR3: CASSYQDSGANVLTF. CDR3 bases: TGTGCCAGCAGCTATCAGGACTCTGGGGCCAACGTCCTGACTTTC.

This clonotype has at least ten counts. The chain couples TRBV6-5 to TRBJ2-6; TRBD2 aligns across 8 bases. Germline values: CDR1 MNHEY, CDR2 SVGAGI. The junction had 2 bases not matched to a gene; V was cut back by 4 bases and J by 0 bases. The CDR3 has 16 residues. This chain's CDR3 is CASSSGTSSGANVLTF. The CDR3 nucleotides read TGTGCCAGCAGTTCCGGGACTAGCTCTGGGGCCAACGTCCTGACTTTC.

A few counts support this clonotype. This chain uses TRBV18 with TRBJ2-7, with TRBD2 matching over 13 bases. After removal of 6 bases from V and 0 bases from J, the junction contained 14 bases not matched to a gene. Germline assignment: CDR1 KGHSH and CDR2 LQKENI. The CDR3 consists of 19 residues. CDR3 amino acids: CASSPGLAGDPTSSYEQYV. CDR3 bases: TGTGCCAGCTCGCCTGGACTAGCGGGAGACCCCACTAGCTCCTACGAGCAGTACGTC.

This clonotype came up once. The rearrangement joins TRBV6-1 to TRBJ2-2; weak D call: TRBD1 (5 bases). The CDR3 is 15 residues long. Trimming cost V 5 bases and J 0 bases, with 10 bases left between them. Germline V gene sequence: CDR1 MNHNS, CDR2 SASEGT. CDR3: CASSPGLTNTGELFF. CDR3 coding DNA: TGTGCCAGCAGTCCAGGGCTCACGAACACCGGGGAGCTGTTTTTT.

The chain combines TRBV6-1 with TRBJ1-4; TRBD1 matches 9 bases. The CDR3 runs to 17 residues. V lost 7 bases to trimming and J lost 0 bases; unmatched junction nucleotides: 9. The germline V gene has CDR1 MNHNS and CDR2 SASEGT. The CDR3 DNA is TGTGCCAGCACCCGGGACAGGGTTTCTGCAACTAATGAAAAACTGTTTTTT. Translation gives CASTRDRVSATNEKLFF.

This clonotype was counted only a few times. V gene TRBV7-2 combines with J gene TRBJ1-4; 9 bases are shared with TRBD1. The CDR3 consists of 13 residues. Germline V gives CDR1 SGHTA, CDR2 FQGNSA. V lost 10 bases, J lost 7 bases, and 7 bases stayed unmatched. CDR3 sequence: CATQQGAGEKLFF. The CDR3 DNA is TGTGCCACACAACAGGGGGCGGGTGAAAAACTGTTTTTT.

This clonotype was picked up a small number of times. The CDR3 DNA is TGCAGCGTTGAAGTTGGGACAGACCAAGGAGGCTACACCTTC. This translates into CSVEVGTDQGGYTF. The chain carries TRBV29-1 and TRBJ1-2; TRBD1 matches 7 bases. Germline V gene data show CDR1 as SQVTM and CDR2 as ANQGSEA. The length of the CDR3 is 14 residues. The V and J ends lost 1 base and 8 bases, in that order; junction bases with no gene match: 10.

This clonotype was counted a few times. The J gene is TRBJ1-1, the V gene TRBV20-1, with D possibly matching TRBD1 (5 bases). CDR1 is DFQATT, CDR2 SNEGSKA, per germline (reference sequence). There are 15 residues in the CDR3. The CDR3 sequence is CSEEGRFRGNTEAFF. The CDR3 DNA reads as TGCAGCGAGGAGGGGCGGTTCCGTGGGAACACTGAAGCTTTCTTT.